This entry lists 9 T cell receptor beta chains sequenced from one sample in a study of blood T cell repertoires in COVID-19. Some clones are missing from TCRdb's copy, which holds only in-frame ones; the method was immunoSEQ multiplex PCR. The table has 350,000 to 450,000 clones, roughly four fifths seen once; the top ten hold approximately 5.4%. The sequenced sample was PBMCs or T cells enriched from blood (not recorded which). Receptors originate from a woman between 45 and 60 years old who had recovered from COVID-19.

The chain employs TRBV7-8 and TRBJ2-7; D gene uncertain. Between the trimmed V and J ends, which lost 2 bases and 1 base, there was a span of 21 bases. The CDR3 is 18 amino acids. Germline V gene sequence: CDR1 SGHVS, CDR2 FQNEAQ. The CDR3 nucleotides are TGTGCCAGCAGCTTAAGGCCAGGCGACACGCTTGGATCCTACGAGCAGTACTTC. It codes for CASSLRPGDTLGSYEQYF.

The CDR3 protein is CASSQERKGAAGVNEKLFF. CDR3 sequence (DNA): TGTGCCAGCAGCCAAGAAAGAAAAGGGGCCGCGGGGGTAAATGAAAAACTGTTTTTT. This chain connects TRBV3-1 (or the pseudogene TRBV3-2) to TRBJ1-4, with D possibly being TRBD1 (5 bases). Germline CDR1 reads LGHDT; CDR2 reads YNNKEL (reference sequence). This CDR3 contains 19 residues. Trimming removed 0 bases from V and 5 bases from J, with 22 bases in between.

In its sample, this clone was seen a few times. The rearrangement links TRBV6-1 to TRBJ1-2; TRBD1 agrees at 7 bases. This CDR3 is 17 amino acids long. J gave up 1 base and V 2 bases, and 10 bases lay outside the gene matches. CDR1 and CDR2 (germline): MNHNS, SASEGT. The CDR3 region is CASSELEGARNNYGYTF. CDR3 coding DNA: TGTGCCAGCAGTGAATTGGAGGGGGCCCGGAATAACTATGGCTACACCTTC.

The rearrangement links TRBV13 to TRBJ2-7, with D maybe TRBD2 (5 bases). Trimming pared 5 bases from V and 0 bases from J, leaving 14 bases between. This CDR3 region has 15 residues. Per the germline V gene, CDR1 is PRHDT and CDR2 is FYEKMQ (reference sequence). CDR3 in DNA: TGTGCCAGCAGCCTCGGGGTCGGAAGCTCCTACGAGCAGTACTTC. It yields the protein CASSLGVGSSYEQYF.

In DNA form, the CDR3 reads TGTGCCAGCAGCAGCCCACAGGTCTCTGGAAACACCATATATTTT. It translates to CASSSPQVSGNTIYF. V and J are TRBV5-4 and TRBJ1-3, with D tentatively TRBD1 (5 bases). CDR3 length: 15 amino acids. The V end lost 4 bases, the J end lost 0 bases, and 11 bases lay between the germline ends. Germline V gene sequence: CDR1 SGHNT, CDR2 YYREEE (reference sequence).

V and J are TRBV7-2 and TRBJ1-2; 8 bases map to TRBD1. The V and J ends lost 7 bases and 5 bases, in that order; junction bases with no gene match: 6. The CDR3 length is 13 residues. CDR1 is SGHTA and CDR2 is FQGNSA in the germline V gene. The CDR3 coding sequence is TGTGCCAGCAACTCCGACAGGGGATATGGCTACACCTTC. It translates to CASNSDRGYGYTF.

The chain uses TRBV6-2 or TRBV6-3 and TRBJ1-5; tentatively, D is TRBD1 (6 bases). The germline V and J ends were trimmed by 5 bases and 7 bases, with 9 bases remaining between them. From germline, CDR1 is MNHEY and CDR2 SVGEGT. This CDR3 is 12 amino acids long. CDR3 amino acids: CASSLRGQPQHF. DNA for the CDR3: TGTGCCAGCAGTCTCAGGGGACAGCCCCAGCATTTT.

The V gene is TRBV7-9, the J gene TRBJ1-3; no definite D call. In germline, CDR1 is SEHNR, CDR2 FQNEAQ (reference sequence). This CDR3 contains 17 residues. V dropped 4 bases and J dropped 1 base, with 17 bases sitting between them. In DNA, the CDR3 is TGTGCCAGCAGCTCCCGCCGGTTCGGTTCGTCTGGAAACACCATATATTTT. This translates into CASSSRRFGSSGNTIYF.

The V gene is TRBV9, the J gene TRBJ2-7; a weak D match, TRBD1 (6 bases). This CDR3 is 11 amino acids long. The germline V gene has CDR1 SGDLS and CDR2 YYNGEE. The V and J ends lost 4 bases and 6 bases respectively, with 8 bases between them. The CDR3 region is CASSLRGEQYF. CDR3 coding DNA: TGTGCCAGCAGCCTCAGGGGCGAGCAGTACTTC.